Shown below are 18 T cell receptor beta chains from a single sample sequenced in a study of cytomegalovirus exposure and HLA in healthy donors. PCR amplification relied on 60 Vbeta primers (plus 13 Jbeta primers). Clones were read by immunoSEQ multiplex PCR, and TCRdb kept only the in-frame ones, dropping some. The sample includes more than 95,000 clones, roughly 74% seen only once; the top ten take roughly 15%. Material: PBMCs. Receptor source: a woman in her 70s in good health and CMV-seropositive.

The gene calls are TRBV28 and TRBJ1-4, with D possibly matching TRBD1 (5 bases). Germline V CDR1 and CDR2: MDHEN, SYDVKM. The CDR3 extends over 15 amino acids. Between the trimmed V and J ends, which lost 6 bases and 5 bases, there was a span of 16 bases. As DNA, the CDR3 is TGTGCCAGCAGCCCTCGCGGGGGTGGGAATGAAAAACTGTTTTTT. Translated: CASSPRGGGNEKLFF.

This clone has a handful of counts. The chain recombines TRBV6-5 with TRBJ2-1; 7 positions match TRBD1. V shed 5 bases, J shed 5 bases, and the junction held 3 bases outside the gene matches. This CDR3 contains 13 residues. The germline V gene encodes CDR1 MNHEY and CDR2 SVGAGI. In DNA form, the CDR3 reads TGTGCCAGCAGTGAAAGGGGGCACAATGAGCAGTTCTTC. Translating it yields CASSERGHNEQFF.

V is TRBV2 and J is TRBJ2-5, with TRBD1 identical over 7 bases. V lost 6 bases, J lost 0 bases, and 13 bases stayed unmatched. This CDR3 region has 17 residues. CDR1 is SNHLY and CDR2 is FYNNEI in the germline V gene. Here the CDR3 reads CASSLKPGQRDQETQYF. The CDR3 DNA sequence: TGTGCCAGCAGCTTAAAACCGGGACAGAGAGACCAAGAGACCCAGTACTTC.

The chain employs TRBV27 and TRBJ2-5; 9 nucleotides match TRBD2. Germline CDR1 reads MNHEY; CDR2 reads SMNVEV (reference sequence). Trimming cost V 3 bases and J 5 bases; bases outside gene matches: 7. CDR3 length: 15 amino acids. CDR3 bases: TGTGCCAGCAGTTTGCTTAGCGGGAGTGGGGAGACCCAGTACTTC. It encodes CASSLLSGSGETQYF.

V and J are TRBV7-9 and TRBJ2-7, with 7 bases that match TRBD1. The V gene's germline CDR1 is SEHNR and CDR2 FQNEAQ (reference sequence). The CDR3 contains 13 residues. Unmatched junction bases numbered 6, after V lost 5 bases and J lost 5 bases. The CDR3 region is CASSIRQGDEQYF. CDR3 nucleotide sequence: TGTGCCAGCAGCATTCGACAGGGTGACGAGCAGTACTTC. Full variable domain (rest looked up from reference TRBV7-9 and TRBJ2-7): DTGVSQNPRHKITKRGQNVTFRCDPISEHNRLYWYRQTLGQGPEFLTYFQNEAQLEKSRLLSDRFSAERPKGSFSTLEIQRTEQGDSAMYLCASSIRQGDEQYFGPGTRLTVT.

V is TRBV28 and J is TRBJ2-3, with 11 bases lining up with TRBD2. CDR1 and CDR2 (germline): MDHEN, SYDVKM. The CDR3 covers 18 residues. V lost 5 bases, J lost 0 bases, and 10 bases stayed unmatched. The CDR3 loop reads CASSPLAGVGDSTDTQYF. The DNA for the CDR3 is TGTGCCAGCAGTCCACTAGCGGGAGTGGGGGATAGCACAGATACGCAGTATTTT. The variable domain in full, with the rest retrieved from reference TRBV28 and TRBJ2-3, is DVKVTQSSRYLVKRTGEKVFLECVQDMDHENMFWYRQDPGLGLRLIYFSYDVKMKEKGDIPEGYSVSREKKERFSLILESASTNQTSMYLCASSPLAGVGDSTDTQYFGPGTRLTVL.

This clone was seen just once. V usage is TRBV5-1 and J usage is TRBJ2-3, with D unclear. CDR1 and CDR2 (germline): SGHRS, YFSETQ. The V end lost 4 bases, the J end lost 0 bases, and 3 bases lay between the germline ends. There are 12 residues in the CDR3. The CDR3 coding sequence is TGCGCCAGCAGCGAGAGCACAGATACGCAGTATTTT. Translating gives CASSESTDTQYF.

The gene calls are TRBV6-5 and TRBJ1-2, with D tentatively TRBD1 (6 bases). Germline lookup yields CDR1 MNHEY and CDR2 SVGAGI. V was cut by 2 bases and J by 5 bases, with 12 bases left in between. The CDR3 extends over 14 amino acids. CDR3: CASSYLTGQYGYTF. The CDR3 DNA follows: TGTGCCAGCAGTTACCTTACAGGGCAATATGGCTACACCTTC.

This clone appeared once. The V gene is TRBV19, the J gene TRBJ2-5; 7 bases align to TRBD1. The DNA end is more similar to TRBJ2-7, so the J call may be wrong. The CDR3 covers 14 residues. CDR1 LNHDA and CDR2 SQIVND come from the germline V gene (reference sequence). CDR3 amino acids: CASSSGTESYEQYF. As DNA, the CDR3 is TGTGCCAGTAGTTCCGGGACAGAGTCCTACGAGCAGTACTTC.

The J gene is TRBJ2-2, the V gene TRBV19; 9 nucleotides agree with TRBD2. The CDR3 has 14 amino acids. Germline CDR1 and CDR2: LNHDA and SQIVND (reference sequence). V shed 9 bases and J 4 bases; nucleotides not matched to a gene: 6. CDR3 sequence reads: CASRSGGSTGELFF. In DNA, the CDR3 is TGTGCCAGCAGGAGCGGGGGGAGCACCGGGGAGCTGTTTTTT. Full variable domain (remainder filled in from reference TRBV19 and TRBJ2-2): DGGITQSPKYLFRKEGQNVTLSCEQNLNHDAMYWYRQDPGQGLRLIYYSQIVNDFQKGDIAEGYSVSREKKESFPLTVTSAQKNPTAFYLCASRSGGSTGELFFGEGSRLTVL.

The chain links TRBV5-6 to TRBJ1-4, with D tentatively TRBD1 (5 bases). Trimming shortened V by 6 bases and J by 6 bases, and 18 bases separated the two germline ends. CDR1 is SGHDT, CDR2 YYEEEE, per germline. CDR3 length equals 15 residues. The DNA for the CDR3 is TGTGCCAGCAACCCGCGCAGGATGGGGCATGAAAAACTGTTTTTT. Amino acids: CASNPRRMGHEKLFF.

This chain uses TRBV27 with TRBJ1-2; D is undetermined. From germline, CDR1 is MNHEY and CDR2 SMNVEV (reference sequence). This CDR3 has 13 residues. The V and J ends lost 5 bases and 6 bases respectively, with 13 bases between them. The CDR3 here is CASSRTRVDGYTF. CDR3 DNA: TGTGCCAGCAGTAGAACCCGGGTGGATGGCTACACCTTC.

This rearrangement joins TRBV10-3 to TRBJ1-5; TRBD1 matches at 8 bases. The CDR3 sequence is 12 residues long. The germline CDR1 and CDR2 sequences are ENHRY and SYGVKD. The trim removed 11 bases at V and 9 bases at J, leaving 9 bases unmatched. The DNA for the CDR3 is TGTGCCGCCGGACAGGGCCCGGGGCCCCAGCATTTT. This codes for CAAGQGPGPQHF.

The chain employs TRBV23-1 and TRBJ1-2; D call uncertain. TRBV23-1 is flagged as an ORF with uncertain function. The CDR3 length is 17 residues. V shed 1 base and J shed 4 bases, with 19 bases lying between them. CDR3 loop: CASSQFVAREKLYGYTF. Written as DNA, the CDR3 is TGCGCCAGCAGTCAATTCGTGGCGCGGGAGAAGCTCTATGGCTACACCTTC.

The chain carries TRBV27 and TRBJ1-1; 11 bases align to TRBD1. V lost 6 bases and J lost 5; bases outside the gene matches: 2. The CDR3 consists of 13 residues. Germline loops: CDR1 MNHEY, CDR2 SMNVEV (reference sequence). The CDR3 loop reads CASRGQGGTEAFF. CDR3 in DNA: TGTGCCAGCAGGGGACAGGGGGGGACTGAAGCTTTCTTT.

The chain couples TRBV9 to TRBJ2-3, with 8 positions matching TRBD2. The V and J ends lost 0 bases and 3 bases, in that order; junction bases with no gene match: 9. Germline V CDR1 and CDR2: SGDLS, YYNGEE. This CDR3 contains 17 residues. This CDR3 reads CASSVGWGRGGTDTQYF. For the CDR3, the DNA is TGTGCCAGCAGCGTAGGTTGGGGCCGGGGGGGGACAGATACGCAGTATTTT.

The V and J genes are TRBV30 and TRBJ1-5; D gene ambiguous. Between the trimmed V and J ends, which lost 1 base and 5 bases, there was a span of 9 bases. Germline values: CDR1 GTSNPN, CDR2 SVGIG (reference sequence). This CDR3 region has 13 residues. CDR3 region: CAWSAGSDQPQHF. As DNA, the CDR3 is TGTGCCTGGAGTGCGGGGAGCGATCAGCCCCAGCATTTT.

CDR3 protein: CASSASGTFGVYEQYF. CDR3 DNA sequence: TGTGCCAGCAGTGCGAGCGGGACTTTCGGGGTTTACGAGCAGTACTTC. This chain connects TRBV28 to TRBJ2-7, with 7 bases lining up with TRBD2. V was clipped by 5 bases and J by 4 bases; unmatched bases: 14. CDR3 length equals 16 residues. The germline gives CDR1 MDHEN, CDR2 SYDVKM.